The rows below give T cell receptor beta chains drawn from one sample of a study of Ad26.COV2.S vaccination and SARS-CoV-2 variants. Produced via immunoSEQ multiplex PCR; TCRdb's table is partial and in-frame only. The top ten clones hold around 5.5% of a sample with about 330,000 clones, about 90% of them seen once. This sample comprised peripheral blood, obtained in a trial of Ad26.COV2.S vaccine versus placebo. The receptors stem from a person between 18 and 65 years old who received the Ad26.COV2.S COVID-19 vaccine or a placebo. CDR3s include the opening cysteine and the closing phenylalanine or tryptophan. The D gene is left open where the match is weak. Size values are once, few and many counts, or a class for expanded clones, and some rows have none.

J gene: TRBJ2-7; V gene: TRBV3-1/TRBV3-2; D gene: .; CDR3 length: 15; clone size: once; CDR3 DNA: TGTGCCAGCAGCCGATTAGCAGGGGGGATCTACGAGCAGTACTTC; CDR3 protein: CASSRLAGGIYEQYF
J gene: TRBJ2-2; V gene: TRBV9; D gene: .; CDR3 length: 15; clone size: .; CDR3 DNA: TGTGCCAGCAGCATCAACAGGGAGAACACCGGGGAGCTGTTTTTT; CDR3 protein: CASSINRENTGELFF
J gene: TRBJ2-3; V gene: TRBV11-1; D gene: .; CDR3 length: 15; clone size: .; CDR3 DNA: TGTGCCAGCAGCCCGCCGGGCGGGAGCACAGATACGCAGTATTTT; CDR3 protein: CASSPPGGSTDTQYF
J gene: TRBJ2-1; V gene: TRBV7-9; D gene: TRBD2; CDR3 length: 16; clone size: .; CDR3 DNA: TGTGCCAGCAGCTTATCCCGGCTAGCGGTTTACAATGAGCAGTTCTTC; CDR3 protein: CASSLSRLAVYNEQFF
J gene: TRBJ1-2; V gene: TRBV12-3/TRBV12-4; D gene: .; CDR3 length: 11; clone size: .; CDR3 DNA: TGTGCCAGCAGCTGGTTCTATGGCTACACCTTC; CDR3 protein: CASSWFYGYTF
J gene: TRBJ1-4; V gene: TRBV7-6; D gene: .; CDR3 length: 14; clone size: once; CDR3 DNA: TGTGCCAGCAGCTTAGGGGCAACTAATGAAAAACTGTTTTTT; CDR3 protein: CASSLGATNEKLFF
J gene: TRBJ2-2; V gene: TRBV14; D gene: TRBD1; CDR3 length: 17; clone size: .; CDR3 DNA: TGTGCCAGCAGCCAAGTCATACCGGGACAGGGGGCCGGGGAGCTGTTTTTT; CDR3 protein: CASSQVIPGQGAGELFF
J gene: TRBJ1-1; V gene: TRBV30; D gene: .; CDR3 length: 12; clone size: .; CDR3 DNA: TGTGCCTGGACGGGTGGTTACACTGAAGCTTTCTTT; CDR3 protein: CAWTGGYTEAFF
J gene: TRBJ2-3; V gene: TRBV7-9; D gene: .; CDR3 length: 16; clone size: .; CDR3 DNA: TGTGCCAGCAGCATAGGCGGGTTTTATAGCACAGATACGCAGTATTTT; CDR3 protein: CASSIGGFYSTDTQYF
J gene: TRBJ2-1; V gene: TRBV7-2; D gene: .; CDR3 length: 15; clone size: once; CDR3 DNA: TGTGCCAGCAGCTTAGGGGCGGGGCAATACAATGAGCAGTTCTTC; CDR3 protein: CASSLGAGQYNEQFF
J gene: TRBJ2-2; V gene: TRBV2; D gene: .; CDR3 length: 14; clone size: .; CDR3 DNA: TGTGCCAGCAGTGGGCAGGGAGGAACCGGGGAGCTGTTTTTT; CDR3 protein: CASSGQGGTGELFF